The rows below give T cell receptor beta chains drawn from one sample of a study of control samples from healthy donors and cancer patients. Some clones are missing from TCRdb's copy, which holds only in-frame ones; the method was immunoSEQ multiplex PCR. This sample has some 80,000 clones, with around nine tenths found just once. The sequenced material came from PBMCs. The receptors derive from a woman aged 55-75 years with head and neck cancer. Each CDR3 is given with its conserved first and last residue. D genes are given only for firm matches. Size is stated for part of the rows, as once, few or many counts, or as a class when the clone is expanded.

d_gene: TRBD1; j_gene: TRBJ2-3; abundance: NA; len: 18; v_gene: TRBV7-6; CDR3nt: TGTGCCAGCAGCCCAAACAACCCTTGGGACAGTAACACAGATACGCAGTATTTT; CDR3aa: CASSPNNPWDSNTDTQYF
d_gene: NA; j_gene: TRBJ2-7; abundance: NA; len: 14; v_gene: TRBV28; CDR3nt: TGTGCCAGCAGTTCCGCCGGGGAGTCATACGAGCAGTACTTC; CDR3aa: CASSSAGESYEQYF
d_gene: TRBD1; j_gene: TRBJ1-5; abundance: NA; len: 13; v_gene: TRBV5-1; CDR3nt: TGCGCCAGCAGCGAGACAGGGACACAGCCCCAGCATTTT; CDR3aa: CASSETGTQPQHF
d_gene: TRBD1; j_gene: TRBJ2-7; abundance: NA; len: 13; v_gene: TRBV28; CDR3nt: TGTGCCAGCAGTTCTACAGGGGCCTACGAGCAGTACTTC; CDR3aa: CASSSTGAYEQYF
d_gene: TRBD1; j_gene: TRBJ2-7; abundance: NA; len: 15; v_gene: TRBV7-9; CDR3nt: TGTGCCAGCAGCTTCCCCGGACAGGGGAGGCACGAGCAGTACTTC; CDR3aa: CASSFPGQGRHEQYF
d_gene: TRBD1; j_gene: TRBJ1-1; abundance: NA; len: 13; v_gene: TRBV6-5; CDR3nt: TGTGCCAGCAGTTCGGACAGGGACACTGAAGCTTTCTTT; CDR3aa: CASSSDRDTEAFF
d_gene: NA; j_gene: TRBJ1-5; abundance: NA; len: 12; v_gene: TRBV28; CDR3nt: TGTGCCAGCAGTCCCTTGGATCAGCCCCAGCATTTT; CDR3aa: CASSPLDQPQHF
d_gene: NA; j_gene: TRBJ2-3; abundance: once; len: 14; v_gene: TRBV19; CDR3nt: TGTGCCAGTAGCGGGAAGGTTAGCACAGATACGCAGTATTTT; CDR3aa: CASSGKVSTDTQYF
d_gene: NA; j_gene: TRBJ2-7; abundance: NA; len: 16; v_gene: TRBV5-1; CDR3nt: TGCGCCAGCAGCTTGGGTACCTCGAGTCTAGACTACGAGCAGTACTTC; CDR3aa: CASSLGTSSLDYEQYF
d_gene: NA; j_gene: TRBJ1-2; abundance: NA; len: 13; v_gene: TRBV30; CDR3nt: TGTGCCTGGAGTAAGGCCCGGGTCTATGGCTACACCTTC; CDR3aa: CAWSKARVYGYTF
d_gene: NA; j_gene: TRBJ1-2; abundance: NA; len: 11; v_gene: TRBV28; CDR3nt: TGTGCCAGCAGAAAAGGGTATGGCTACACCTTC; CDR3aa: CASRKGYGYTF
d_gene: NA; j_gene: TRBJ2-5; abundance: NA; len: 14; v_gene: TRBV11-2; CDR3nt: TGTGCCAGCAGCCACGCGCTGGAGGGCGAGACCCAGTACTTC; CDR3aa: CASSHALEGETQYF
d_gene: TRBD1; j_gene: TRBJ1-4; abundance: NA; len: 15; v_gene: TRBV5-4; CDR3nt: TGTGCCAGCAGCCTGCGGACAGGGAACAATGAAAAACTGTTTTTT; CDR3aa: CASSLRTGNNEKLFF
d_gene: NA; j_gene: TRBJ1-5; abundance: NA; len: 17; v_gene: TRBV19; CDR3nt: TGTGCCAGAATATCAAGCGGGGGGGCAACGGGCAATCAGCCCCAGCATTTT; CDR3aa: CARISSGGATGNQPQHF
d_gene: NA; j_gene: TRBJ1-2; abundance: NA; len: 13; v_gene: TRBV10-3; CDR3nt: TGTGCCATCAGTGAGCCCCGGGACAAGAGCTACACCTTC; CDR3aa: CAISEPRDKSYTF
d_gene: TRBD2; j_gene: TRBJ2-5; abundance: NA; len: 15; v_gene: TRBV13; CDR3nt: TGTGCCAGCAGCTCCTCGCTAGCGGGAGCTGAGGCCCAGTACTTC; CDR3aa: CASSSSLAGAEAQYF
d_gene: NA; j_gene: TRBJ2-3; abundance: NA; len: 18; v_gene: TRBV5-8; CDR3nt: TGTGCCAGCAGCTTCATAGCGGCTCTTAACACATACACAGATACGCAGTATTTT; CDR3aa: CASSFIAALNTYTDTQYF
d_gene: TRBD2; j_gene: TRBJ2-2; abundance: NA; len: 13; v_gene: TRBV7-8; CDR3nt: TGTGCCAGCAACTGGGGGGGGATCGGGGAGCTGTTTTTT; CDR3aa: CASNWGGIGELFF
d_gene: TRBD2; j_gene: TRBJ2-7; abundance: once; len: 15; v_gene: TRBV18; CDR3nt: TGTGCCAGCTCAGCCACCGGGACTAGCGCCCTCGAGCAGTACTTC; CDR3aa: CASSATGTSALEQYF
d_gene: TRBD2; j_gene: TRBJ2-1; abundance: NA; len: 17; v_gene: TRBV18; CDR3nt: TGTGCCAGCTCGGGGGGAACTAGCGGGCTATCAGGGGATGAGCAGTTCTTC; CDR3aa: CASSGGTSGLSGDEQFF
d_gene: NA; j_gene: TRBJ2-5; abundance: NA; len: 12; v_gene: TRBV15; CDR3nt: TGTGCCACCAGCAGAGGTTCGGAGACCCAGTACTTC; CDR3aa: CATSRGSETQYF
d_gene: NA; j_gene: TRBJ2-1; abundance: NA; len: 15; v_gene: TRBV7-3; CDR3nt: TGTGCCAGCAGCTCCTTGGCGTCGAGTGTCGGTGAGCAGTTCTTC; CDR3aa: CASSSLASSVGEQFF
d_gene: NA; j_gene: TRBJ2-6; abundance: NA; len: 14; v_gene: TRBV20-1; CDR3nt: TGCAGTGCTAGTTTGGGATCTGGGGCCAACGTCCTGACTTTC; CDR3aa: CSASLGSGANVLTF
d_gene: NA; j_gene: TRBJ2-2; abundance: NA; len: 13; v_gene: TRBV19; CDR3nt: TGTGCCAGTAGTGTTACAGTTTCCGGGGAGCTGTTTTTT; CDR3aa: CASSVTVSGELFF
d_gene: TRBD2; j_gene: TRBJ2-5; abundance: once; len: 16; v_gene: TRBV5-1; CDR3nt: TGCGCCAGCAGCTTGACGTCGACTAGCGGCCAAGAGACCCAGTACTTC; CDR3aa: CASSLTSTSGQETQYF
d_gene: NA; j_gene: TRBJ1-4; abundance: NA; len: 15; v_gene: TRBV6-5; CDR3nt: TGTGCCAGCAGTAGGACGGATCAAAGTCGCGAAAAACTGTTTTTT; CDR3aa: CASSRTDQSREKLFF
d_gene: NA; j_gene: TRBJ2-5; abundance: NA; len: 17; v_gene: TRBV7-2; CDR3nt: TGTGCCAGCTCCCCCCCCCGGCTGGCTGGGTACCAAGAGACCCAGTACTTC; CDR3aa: CASSPPRLAGYQETQYF
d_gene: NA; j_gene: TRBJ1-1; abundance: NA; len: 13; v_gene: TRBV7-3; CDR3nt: TGTGCCAGCAGCTTAAGTTGGAACACTGAAGCTTTCTTT; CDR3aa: CASSLSWNTEAFF
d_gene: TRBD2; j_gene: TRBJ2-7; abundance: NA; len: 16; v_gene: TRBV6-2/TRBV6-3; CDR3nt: TGTGCCAGCAGTTACCTCCAGCGGGGAAGCTCCTACGAGCAGTACTTC; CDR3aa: CASSYLQRGSSYEQYF
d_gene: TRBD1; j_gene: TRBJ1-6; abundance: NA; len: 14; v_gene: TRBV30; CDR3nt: TGTGCCTGGGCTACCGGGACAGATAATTCACCCCTCCACTTT; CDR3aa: CAWATGTDNSPLHF
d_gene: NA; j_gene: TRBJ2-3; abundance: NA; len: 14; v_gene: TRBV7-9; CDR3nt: TGTGCCAGCTGCCCAGGGGGGAACACAGATACGCAGTATTTT; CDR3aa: CASCPGGNTDTQYF
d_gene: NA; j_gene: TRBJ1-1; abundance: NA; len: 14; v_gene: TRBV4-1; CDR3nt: TGCGCCAGCAGCCAGGATGACGAGAGCACTGAAGCTTTCTTT; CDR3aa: CASSQDDESTEAFF